One and the same sample provided the 30 T cell receptor beta chains below, sequenced in a study of shared clonotypes between healthy human individuals (TCRdb year 2020). Libraries came from the immunoSEQ multiplex PCR assay. The table was pulled from immuneACCESS by TCRdb, which kept in-frame rearrangements only. Such tables lose some clones; where checked, under half of the loss comes from unresolved V genes, and the rest has no known cause. A total of approximately 2,200,000 clones appear in this sample, about 92% of them only once. The ten largest clones take up 1.5% to 2% of the sample. CD8 naive samples consisted of CD45RO-negative cells that were positively selected for CCR7, yielding a CD45RA+CCR7+ population without TemRA cells. The sample was naive CD8+ T cells from PBMCs. Reading the label with the study, this specimen's cell subset or site is: CD45RA+CCR7+. These receptors originate from a young man in good health. Some clones in this sample may be carry-over from other donors' samples.

V and J are TRBV6-5 and TRBJ1-1; the D is unclear. Germline CDR1 MNHEY, CDR2 SVGAGI. The CDR3 spans 13 residues. Trimming left V 5 bases short and J 1 base short, with 8 bases between. Written as DNA, the CDR3 is TGTGCCAGCAGTAGGAGGTCGAACACTGAAGCTTTCTTT. Its protein product is CASSRRSNTEAFF.

This chain connects TRBV30 to TRBJ2-1; D perhaps matches TRBD2 (6 bases). Between the trimmed V and J ends, which lost 3 bases and 7 bases, there was a span of 10 bases. There are 12 residues in the CDR3. Germline V CDR1 and CDR2: GTSNPN, SVGIG (reference sequence). This chain's CDR3 is CAWSPGGNEQFF. As DNA, the CDR3 is TGTGCCTGGAGCCCCGGGGGAAATGAGCAGTTCTTC.

The chain carries TRBV4-1 and TRBJ1-1; D gene uncertain. The CDR3 sequence is 16 residues long. CDR1 is MGHRA and CDR2 is YSYEKL in the germline V gene. V was cut by 5 bases and J by 1 base, with 17 bases left in between. CDR3 protein: CASSTRATTQNTEAFF. CDR3 DNA: TGCGCCAGCAGCACCAGAGCAACGACCCAGAACACTGAAGCTTTCTTT.

The rearrangement links TRBV7-9 to TRBJ2-5; possibly TRBD1 for D (5 bases). Germline-derived CDR1 and CDR2 are SEHNR and FQNEAQ (reference sequence). V was clipped by 2 bases and J by 5 bases, with 12 bases between them. This CDR3 has 14 amino acids. CDR3 coding DNA: TGTGCCAGCAGCTTAACGCAGGGCGTGGAGACCCAGTACTTC. It yields the protein CASSLTQGVETQYF.

This CDR3 reads CASSAWDRGRYGYTF. The CDR3 DNA reads as TGTGCCAGTAGTGCTTGGGACAGGGGCCGCTATGGCTACACCTTC. This chain links TRBV19 with TRBJ1-2; 10 positions agree with TRBD1. The length of the CDR3 is 15 residues. Germline V lookup: CDR1 LNHDA, CDR2 SQIVND (reference sequence). The V and J ends lost 5 bases and 4 bases, in that order; junction bases with no gene match: 7.

Of note for this clone: The sample has other DNA sequences that encode this CDR3 too. The chain links TRBV28 to TRBJ1-1, with D unresolved. V was pared by 4 bases and J by 1 base, with 4 bases between. Germline CDR1 MDHEN, CDR2 SYDVKM. The CDR3 covers 12 residues. CDR3 amino acids: CASSWRNTEAFF. Written as DNA, the CDR3 is TGTGCCAGCAGTTGGCGGAACACTGAAGCTTTCTTT.

The genes are TRBV30 and TRBJ1-1, with D possibly TRBD1 on 5 matching bases. This CDR3 comprises 15 residues. Trimming removed 0 bases from V and 0 bases from J, with 11 bases in between. Germline CDR1 GTSNPN, CDR2 SVGIG (reference sequence). CDR3 sequence (DNA): TGTGCCTGGAGTGTACGGGGCCTTATGAACACTGAAGCTTTCTTT. Encoded protein: CAWSVRGLMNTEAFF.

As to this clone: The same CDR3 is also encoded by other DNA sequences in this sample. The genes are TRBV29-1 and TRBJ2-1; 11 nucleotides agree with TRBD2. This CDR3 spans 13 amino acids. V trimming: 8 bases; J trimming: 4 bases; junction bases outside the gene matches: 4. Germline V gene data show CDR1 as SQVTM and CDR2 as ANQGSEA. The chain's CDR3 is CSSTSGSYNEQFF. DNA for the CDR3: TGCAGCTCTACTAGCGGGAGTTACAATGAGCAGTTCTTC.

The chain couples TRBV6-5 to TRBJ2-7, with D possibly matching TRBD2 (6 bases). V was pared by 1 base and J by 3 bases, with 10 bases between. From germline, CDR1 is MNHEY and CDR2 SVGAGI. This CDR3 is 14 amino acids long. The CDR3 here is CASSYLRGDYEQYF. In DNA form, the CDR3 reads TGTGCCAGCAGTTACTTGCGGGGCGACTACGAGCAGTACTTC.

The chain combines TRBV19 with TRBJ2-2, with D unclear. CDR3 length: 14 amino acids. The germline V gene encodes CDR1 LNHDA and CDR2 SQIVND (reference sequence). The ends were cut back, 3 bases at V and 4 bases at J, with 9 bases in the middle. CDR3 in DNA: TGTGCCAGTAGTATTCTCCAGTCCACCGGGGAGCTGTTTTTT. This sequence encodes CASSILQSTGELFF. Supplemented by reference TRBV19 and TRBJ2-2, the full variable domain reads DGGITQSPKYLFRKEGQNVTLSCEQNLNHDAMYWYRQDPGQGLRLIYYSQIVNDFQKGDIAEGYSVSREKKESFPLTVTSAQKNPTAFYLCASSILQSTGELFFGEGSRLTVL.

This rearrangement joins TRBV6-1 to TRBJ2-1; 8 positions agree with TRBD2. The CDR3 runs to 15 residues. Germline CDR1 reads MNHNS; CDR2 reads SASEGT. V was clipped by 8 bases and J by 6 bases; unmatched bases: 12. DNA for the CDR3: TGTGCCAGCGAGCTAGGGACTAGATTTGCCAATGAGCAGTTCTTC. Translation: CASELGTRFANEQFF.

This clone was counted a single time. This chain joins TRBV9 and TRBJ2-7; 8 nucleotides match TRBD1. The CDR3 covers 12 residues. CDR1 and CDR2 (germline): SGDLS, YYNGEE. V lost 7 bases, J lost 4 bases, and 4 bases stayed unmatched. CDR3 coding DNA: TGTGCCAGCGGTGGACAGGGTTACGAGCAGTACTTC. This sequence encodes CASGGQGYEQYF.

This clone was seen more than once but under ten times. The rearrangement links TRBV7-7 to TRBJ1-5; D gene unclear. The CDR3 totals 12 residues. V lost 5 bases, J lost 5 bases, and 7 bases lay in between. CDR1 is SSHAT, CDR2 FNYEAQ, per germline (reference sequence). Written as DNA, the CDR3 is TGTGCCAGCAGCCCATTCTATCAGCCCCAGCATTTT. Its translation is CASSPFYQPQHF.

The V gene is TRBV7-3, the J gene TRBJ2-2; tentatively, D is TRBD1 (5 bases). The V and J ends lost 1 base and 7 bases respectively, with 10 bases between them. This CDR3 contains 14 residues. Germline V lookup: CDR1 SGHTA, CDR2 FQGTGA. CDR3 bases: TGTGCCAGCAGCTTAAATGGACACCTCGGGGAGCTGTTTTTT. Amino acids: CASSLNGHLGELFF.

Here the CDR3 reads CASSWTSGNQETQYF. CDR3 coding DNA: TGTGCCAGCAGCTGGACTAGCGGGAACCAAGAGACCCAGTACTTC. V is TRBV7-6 and J is TRBJ2-5, with 12 positions matching TRBD2. Trimming cost V 4 bases and J 0 bases; bases outside gene matches: 0. The CDR3 sequence is 15 residues long. The germline V gene has CDR1 SGHVS and CDR2 FNYEAQ.

V and J are TRBV21-1 and TRBJ2-1; the DNA was not used to check the table's D call, TRBD2. TRBV21-1 is labeled a pseudogene. There are 22 residues in the CDR3. The CDR3 loop reads CASSTRGLAGGPEPKALNEQFF. The CDR3 nucleotides read TGTGCCAGCAGCACTCGGGGACTAGCGGGAGGGCCCGAACCTAAGGCTCTCAATGAGCAGTTCTTC.

The rearrangement links TRBV5-5 to TRBJ1-4; D is possibly TRBD1 (5 bases). V dropped 4 bases and J dropped 7 bases, with 20 bases sitting between them. Per the germline V gene, CDR1 is SGHKS and CDR2 is YYEKEE (reference sequence). The CDR3 contains 16 residues. CDR3 DNA sequence: TGTGCCAGCAGCCAAAGGGTCCCCTCCGGGGGTGAAAAACTGTTTTTT. It is translated as CASSQRVPSGGEKLFF.

This clone appeared once. The chain recombines TRBV27 with TRBJ2-3; D is possibly TRBD2 (6 bases). The CDR3 runs 14 residues. CDR1 is MNHEY and CDR2 is SMNVEV in the germline V gene (reference sequence). The V end was cut by 2 bases, the J end by 4 bases, with 10 bases between. Here the CDR3 reads CASSLRTMADTQYF. CDR3 nucleotide sequence: TGTGCCAGCAGTTTACGGACTATGGCAGATACGCAGTATTTT.

The chain carries TRBV21-1 and TRBJ2-7; the tabulated D call, TRBD2, remains unverified against the DNA. TRBV21-1 counts as a pseudogene. The CDR3 contains 17 residues. For the CDR3, the DNA is TGTGCCAGCAAACGGACTGGTGGGAGGACAAGCTCCTACGAGCAGTACTTC. As protein: CASKRTGGRTSSYEQYF.

V and J are TRBV15 and TRBJ2-1, with TRBD2 as a possible D gene (6 bases). CDR1 LNHNV and CDR2 YYDKDF come from the germline V gene (reference sequence). Deletions cut 1 base from V and 4 bases from J, with 14 bases between. The CDR3 is made up of 16 amino acids. CDR3 nucleotide sequence: TGTGCCACCAGCAGAGGTTCTGGGGGGTCGTACAATGAGCAGTTCTTC. This translates into CATSRGSGGSYNEQFF.

Of note for this clone: This CDR3 is also generated by other DNA sequences in the sample. The gene calls are TRBV9 and TRBJ1-5; D possibly corresponds to TRBD1 (5 bases). The CDR3 has 15 residues. V was shortened by 2 bases and J by 3 bases, with 12 bases between the two germline ends. Per germline, CDR1 SGDLS and CDR2 YYNGEE. CDR3 in DNA: TGTGCCAGCAGCGTGGACGGGACTCTCAATCAGCCCCAGCATTTT. Its protein is CASSVDGTLNQPQHF.

In DNA, the CDR3 is TGTGCCATGAAATCAGGGTTCGGGCAGTACTTC. Its protein product is CAMKSGFGQYF. The chain has TRBV7-6 and TRBJ2-7, with D perhaps matching TRBD1 (5 bases). Trimming left V 10 bases short and J 9 bases short, with 16 bases between. Per germline, CDR1 SGHVS and CDR2 FNYEAQ. This CDR3 is built from 11 residues.

The chain couples TRBV7-3 to TRBJ2-1; 12 bases fit TRBD2. The germline V gene encodes CDR1 SGHTA and CDR2 FQGTGA. The trim removed 2 bases at V and 8 bases at J, leaving 7 bases unmatched. The CDR3 runs to 16 residues. CDR3 bases: TGTGCCAGCAGCTTACTAGCGGGAGGGCCTTCGTATGAGCAGTTCTTC. This translates into CASSLLAGGPSYEQFF.

This chain connects TRBV4-1 to TRBJ1-1; D uncertain. In germline, CDR1 is MGHRA, CDR2 YSYEKL. The CDR3 totals 15 residues. Deletions cut 2 bases from V and 1 base from J, with 11 bases between. The CDR3, as DNA: TGCGCCAGCAGCCAACAAAGGACGGGGAACACTGAAGCTTTCTTT. Translation gives CASSQQRTGNTEAFF.

This chain joins TRBV4-3 and TRBJ2-2; TRBD2 might be the D (5 bases). Trimming shortened V by 0 bases and J by 0 bases, and 20 bases separated the two germline ends. From germline, CDR1 is LGHNA and CDR2 YSLEER. The CDR3 length is 20 residues. This CDR3 reads CASSQDNYQFRRANTGELFF. The DNA for the CDR3 is TGCGCCAGCAGCCAAGATAATTACCAGTTCCGGCGGGCGAACACCGGGGAGCTGTTTTTT.

This clone appeared a single time. The gene calls are TRBV19 and TRBJ2-1; 7 bases match TRBD2. This CDR3 spans 16 amino acids. Trimming took 5 bases from V and 1 from J; bases not matched to a gene: 8. Germline V gene data show CDR1 as LNHDA and CDR2 as SQIVND (reference sequence). The CDR3 reads CASSPTGTTSYNEQFF. The CDR3 DNA is TGTGCCAGTAGTCCTACCGGGACTACTTCCTACAATGAGCAGTTCTTC.

The chain is built from TRBV19 and TRBJ2-3; the D gene could be TRBD1 or TRBD2 (5 bases each). The germline CDR1 and CDR2 sequences are LNHDA and SQIVND (reference sequence). V was trimmed by 5 bases and J by 0 bases, leaving 12 bases between them. This CDR3 contains 15 residues. This CDR3 is CASSPPWGSTDTQYF. The CDR3 DNA sequence: TGTGCCAGTAGTCCCCCTTGGGGGAGCACAGATACGCAGTATTTT.

Concerning this clone: Other nucleotide sequences in the sample specify the same CDR3. The genes are TRBV5-1 and TRBJ2-7; no clear D gene. The CDR3 has 14 residues. Trimming left V 0 bases short and J 2 bases short, with 9 bases between. Looked up from germline, CDR1 is SGHRS and CDR2 is YFSETQ. CDR3 nucleotide sequence: TGCGCCAGCAGCTTGGCAGGTACTGCCTACGAGCAGTACTTC. As protein: CASSLAGTAYEQYF. Variable domain in full (rest from reference TRBV5-1 and TRBJ2-7): KAGVTQTPRYLIKTRGQQVTLSCSPISGHRSVSWYQQTPGQGLQFLFEYFSETQRNKGNFPGRFSGRQFSNSRSEMNVSTLELGDSALYLCASSLAGTAYEQYFGPGTRLTVT.

J is TRBJ1-2 and V is TRBV13, with 7 bases identical to TRBD1. V lost 6 bases and J lost 2; bases outside the gene matches: 3. The germline V gene has CDR1 PRHDT and CDR2 FYEKMQ (reference sequence). This CDR3 region has 13 residues. CDR3 protein: CASRQQGNYGYTF. CDR3 bases: TGTGCCAGCAGACAACAGGGGAACTATGGCTACACCTTC.

This clone was seen a single time. The gene calls are TRBV9 and TRBJ2-7; weak D call: TRBD2 (7 bases). CDR3 length: 15 residues. V was cut by 1 base and J by 2 bases, with 13 bases left in between. Germline CDR1 reads SGDLS; CDR2 reads YYNGEE. The CDR3 region is CASSVLGGGTYEQYF. For the CDR3, the DNA is TGTGCCAGCAGCGTATTAGGGGGAGGGACCTACGAGCAGTACTTC.